This T cell receptor (beta chain) is from a study of Graves' ophthalmopathy and Graves' hyperthyroidism. Other autoimmune diseases, uncontrolled infections, pregnancy or lactation ruled patients out of participation. Regarding the study as a whole: Built on 13 signatures, a model told ophthalmopathy apart from stable hyperthyroidism with about 90% sensitivity and approximately 80% specificity. The blood repertoire also included most expanded thyroid clonotypes above 0.001 frequency. Progression of ophthalmopathy was predicted by the model with roughly 68% sensitivity and less than 85% specificity.

This clonotype has at least ten counts. Its specificity is not known. RNA transcripts served as template for amplifying TCR beta CDR3 sequences. An initial RT-PCR round employing HTBI primers preceded a second-round multiplex PCR. TCRdb called the multiplex PCR reads again in MiXCR, with one record for every CDR3 protein. Counted here are about 1.1 million distinct CDR3 sequences, around a third occurring once; the ten biggest clones make up approximately 12%. This CDR3 spans 15 amino acids. Deletions cut 6 bases from V and 1 base from J, with 12 bases between. Germline V gene sequence: CDR1 SNHLY, CDR2 FYNNEI.

The gene calls are TRBV2 and TRBJ2-2; TRBD1 is a possible D gene (5 bases). Sequencing was performed on peripheral blood or thyroid tissue (not recorded which). This TCR derives from an adult man with Graves' hyperthyroidism. In DNA form, the CDR3 reads TGTGCCAGCAGGAAGATTACAGGGAACACCGGGGAGCTGTTTTTT. This encodes CASRKITGNTGELFF.